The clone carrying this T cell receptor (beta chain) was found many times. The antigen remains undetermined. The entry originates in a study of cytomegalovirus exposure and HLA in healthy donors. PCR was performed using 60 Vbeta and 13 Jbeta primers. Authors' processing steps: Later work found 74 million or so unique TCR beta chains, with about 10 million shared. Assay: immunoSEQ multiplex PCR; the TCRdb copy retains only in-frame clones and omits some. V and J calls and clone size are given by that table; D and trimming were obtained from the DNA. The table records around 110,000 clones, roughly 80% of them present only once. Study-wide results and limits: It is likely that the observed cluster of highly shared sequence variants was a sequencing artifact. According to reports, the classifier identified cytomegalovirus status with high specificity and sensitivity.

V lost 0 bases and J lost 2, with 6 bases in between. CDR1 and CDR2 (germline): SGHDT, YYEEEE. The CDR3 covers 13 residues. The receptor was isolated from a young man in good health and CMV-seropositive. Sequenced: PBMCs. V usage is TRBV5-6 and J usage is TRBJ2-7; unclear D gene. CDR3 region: CASSLDMTYEQYF. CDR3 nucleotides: TGTGCCAGCAGCTTGGACATGACCTACGAGCAGTACTTC.